This T cell receptor beta chain was recovered during a study of shared clonotypes between healthy human individuals. Study overall: There were three CD4 naive, three CD4 memory, two CD8 naive and one CD8 memory plates per donor.

Healthy adults negative for HIV, lacking recent acute infections or vaccinations, served as donors. Concerning this clone: What it binds is unknown.

The genomic DNA of each subset was split evenly across several immunoSEQ plates. Assay: immunoSEQ multiplex PCR; the TCRdb copy retains only in-frame clones and omits some. This table has 2,500,000 or so clones, 93% appearing once. Study-wide results and caveats: Of the naive CD4 clonotypes, 4% to 5% were shared across a few donors.

Germline CDR1 reads SGHVS; CDR2 reads FQNEAQ. This CDR3 contains 16 residues. V lost 4 bases to trimming and J lost 4 bases, with 17 bases between them. Sequencing was carried out using naive CD4+ T cells from PBMCs. The subset was: CD45RA+ positively selected. The TCR was taken from a man younger than 35 in good health. Some clones in this sample may be carry-over from other donors' samples. The chain recombines TRBV7-8 with TRBJ1-5; D not resolved. CDR3 region: CASSSISTYTNQPQHF. The CDR3 DNA sequence: TGTGCCAGCAGCTCCATTTCTACCTACACAAATCAGCCCCAGCATTTT. Together with reference TRBV7-8 and TRBJ1-5, the CDR3 gives the full variable domain: GAGVSQSPRYKVAKRGQDVALRCDPISGHVSLFWYQQALGQGPEFLTYFQNEAQLDKSGLPSDRFFAERPEGSVSTLKIQRTQQEDSAVYLCASSSISTYTNQPQHFGDGTRLSIL.